This T cell receptor (beta chain) comes out of a study of cytomegalovirus exposure and HLA in healthy donors. V was clipped by 2 bases and J by 6 bases, with 10 bases between them. The CDR3 extends over 13 amino acids. Germline assignment: CDR1 KGHSH and CDR2 LQKENI. On this clone itself: Its antigen is still unknown.

Findings and caveats of the study: The authors enumerated around 150 TCR beta chains as linked to cytomegalovirus.

The repertoire was sequenced with immunoSEQ multiplex PCR; TCRdb's copy has only in-frame clones and lacks some. The data hold a few hundred thousand clones, with roughly 88% observed a single time. This chain uses TRBV18 with TRBJ1-2, with D possibly matching TRBD1 (5 bases). The TCR comes from a woman aged 18-35 years in good health and CMV-seronegative. Sequences were obtained from PBMCs. The CDR3 nucleotides are TGTGCCAGCTCACCATCCAGGGTCGATGGCTACACCTTC. Residues: CASSPSRVDGYTF. The full variable domain, its missing parts supplied by reference TRBV18 and TRBJ1-2, is NAGVMQNPRHLVRRRGQEARLRCSPMKGHSHVYWYRQLPEEGLKFMVYLQKENIIDESGMPKERFSAEFPKEGPSILRIQQVVRGDSAAYFCASSPSRVDGYTFGSGTRLTVV.